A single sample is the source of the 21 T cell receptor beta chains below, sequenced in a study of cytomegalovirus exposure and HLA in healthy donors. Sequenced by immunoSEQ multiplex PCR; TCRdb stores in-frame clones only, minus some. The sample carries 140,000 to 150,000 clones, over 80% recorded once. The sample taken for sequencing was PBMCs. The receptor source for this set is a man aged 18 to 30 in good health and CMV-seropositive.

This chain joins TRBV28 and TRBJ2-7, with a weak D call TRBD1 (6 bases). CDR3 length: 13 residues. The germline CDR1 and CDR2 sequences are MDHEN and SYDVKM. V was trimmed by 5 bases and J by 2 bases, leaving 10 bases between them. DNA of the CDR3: TGTGCCAGCAGTACAGGGAGCCCCTACGAGCAGTACTTC. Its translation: CASSTGSPYEQYF.

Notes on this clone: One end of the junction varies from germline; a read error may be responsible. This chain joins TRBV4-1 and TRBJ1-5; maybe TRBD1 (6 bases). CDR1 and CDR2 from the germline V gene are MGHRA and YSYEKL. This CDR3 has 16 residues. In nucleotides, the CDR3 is TGCGCCAGCAGCAAAGAACAGGGATCGAGCAATCAGCCCCAGCATTTT. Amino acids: CASSKEQGSSNQPQHF.

CDR3 coding DNA: TGTGCCAGTATGTATGGAAACACCATATATTTT. This sequence encodes CASMYGNTIYF. The chain uses TRBV19 and TRBJ1-3; D unresolved. Germline V CDR1 and CDR2: LNHDA, SQIVND (reference sequence). CDR3 length: 11 residues. V was pared by 7 bases and J by 3 bases, with 4 bases between.

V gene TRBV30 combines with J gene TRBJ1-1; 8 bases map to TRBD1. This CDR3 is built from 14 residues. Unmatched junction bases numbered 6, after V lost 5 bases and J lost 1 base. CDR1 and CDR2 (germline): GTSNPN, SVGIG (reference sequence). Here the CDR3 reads CAWRGQGGNTEAFF. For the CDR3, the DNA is TGTGCCTGGCGTGGACAGGGCGGGAACACTGAAGCTTTCTTT.

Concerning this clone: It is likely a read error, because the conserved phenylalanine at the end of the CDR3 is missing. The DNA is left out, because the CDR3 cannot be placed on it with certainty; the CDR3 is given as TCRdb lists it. CDR3 amino acids: CASIPERR. The chain joins TRBV23-1 to TRBJ1-2. TRBV23-1 is an ORF, and what it does is uncertain. The CDR3 adds up to 8 amino acids, both ends counted.

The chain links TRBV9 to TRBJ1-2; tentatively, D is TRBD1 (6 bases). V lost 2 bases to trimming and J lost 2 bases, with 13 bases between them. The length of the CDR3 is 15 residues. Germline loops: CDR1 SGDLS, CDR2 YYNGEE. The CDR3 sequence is CASSVSWTANYGYTF. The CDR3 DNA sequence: TGTGCCAGCAGCGTTTCCTGGACAGCCAACTATGGCTACACCTTC.

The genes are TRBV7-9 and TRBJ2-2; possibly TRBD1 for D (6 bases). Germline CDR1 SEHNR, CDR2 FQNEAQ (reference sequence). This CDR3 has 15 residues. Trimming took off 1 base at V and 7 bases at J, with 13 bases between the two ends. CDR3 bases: TGTGCCAGCAGCTTAGGGTATACAGGGATCGGGGAGCTGTTTTTT. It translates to CASSLGYTGIGELFF.

Here the CDR3 DNA reads TGCGCCAGCAGCCCACTATACAGGGCCCCCGGGGAGCTGTTTTTT. It encodes CASSPLYRAPGELFF. V is TRBV4-1 and J is TRBJ2-2, with D perhaps matching TRBD1 (6 bases). This CDR3 has 15 amino acids. The V end lost 4 bases, the J end lost 6 bases, and 15 bases lay between the germline ends. In germline, CDR1 is MGHRA, CDR2 YSYEKL.

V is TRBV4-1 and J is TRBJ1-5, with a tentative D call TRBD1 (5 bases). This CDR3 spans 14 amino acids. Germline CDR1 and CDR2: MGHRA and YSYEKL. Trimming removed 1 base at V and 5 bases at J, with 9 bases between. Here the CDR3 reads CASSQVGGDQPQHF. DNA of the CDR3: TGCGCCAGCAGCCAAGTGGGAGGGGATCAGCCCCAGCATTTT.

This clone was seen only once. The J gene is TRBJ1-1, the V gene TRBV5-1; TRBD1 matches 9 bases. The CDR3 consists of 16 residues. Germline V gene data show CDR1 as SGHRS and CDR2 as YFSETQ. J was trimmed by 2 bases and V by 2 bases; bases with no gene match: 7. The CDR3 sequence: CASSFSGTGINTEAFF. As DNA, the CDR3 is TGCGCCAGCAGCTTTTCCGGGACAGGGATAAACACTGAAGCTTTCTTT.

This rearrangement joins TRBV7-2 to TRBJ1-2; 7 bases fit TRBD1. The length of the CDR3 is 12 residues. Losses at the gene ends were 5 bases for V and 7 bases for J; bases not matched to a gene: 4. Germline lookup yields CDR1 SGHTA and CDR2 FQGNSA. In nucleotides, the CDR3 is TGTGCCAGCAGCCTCGACAGGGTTGGCTACACCTTC. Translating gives CASSLDRVGYTF.

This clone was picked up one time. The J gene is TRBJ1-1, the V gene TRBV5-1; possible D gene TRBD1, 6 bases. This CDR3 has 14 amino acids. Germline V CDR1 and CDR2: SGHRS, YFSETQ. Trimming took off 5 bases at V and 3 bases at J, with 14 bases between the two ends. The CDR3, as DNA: TGCGCCAGCAGTAGGGGGGGCGCGGACACTGAAGCTTTCTTT. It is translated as CASSRGGADTEAFF.

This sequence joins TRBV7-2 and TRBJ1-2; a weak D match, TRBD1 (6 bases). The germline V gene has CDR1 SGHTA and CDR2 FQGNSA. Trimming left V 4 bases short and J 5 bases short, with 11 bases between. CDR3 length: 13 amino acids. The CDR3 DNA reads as TGTGCCAGCAGCTCGGGGGGGGCGTATGGCTACACCTTC. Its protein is CASSSGGAYGYTF.

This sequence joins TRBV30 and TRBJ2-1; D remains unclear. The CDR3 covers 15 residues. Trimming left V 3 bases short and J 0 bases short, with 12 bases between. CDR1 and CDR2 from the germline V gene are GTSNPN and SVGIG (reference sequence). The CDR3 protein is CAWRSGVYSYNEQFF. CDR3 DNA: TGTGCCTGGAGGTCAGGCGTGTACTCCTACAATGAGCAGTTCTTC.

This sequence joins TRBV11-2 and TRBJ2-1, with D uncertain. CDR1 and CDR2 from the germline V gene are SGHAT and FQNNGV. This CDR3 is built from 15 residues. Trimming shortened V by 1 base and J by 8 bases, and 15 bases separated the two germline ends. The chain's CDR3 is CASSLARVGRDEQFF. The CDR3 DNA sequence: TGTGCCAGCAGCTTAGCACGGGTAGGCCGGGATGAGCAGTTCTTC.

CDR3 sequence reads: CASSPPGGYEQYF. DNA for the CDR3: TGTGCCAGCTCACCCCCCGGGGGGTACGAGCAGTACTTC. The chain links TRBV18 to TRBJ2-7, with 7 bases aligning to TRBD2. Germline V gene sequence: CDR1 KGHSH, CDR2 LQKENI. The CDR3 extends over 13 amino acids. With V trimmed by 3 bases and J by 4 bases, 3 bases remained unmatched.

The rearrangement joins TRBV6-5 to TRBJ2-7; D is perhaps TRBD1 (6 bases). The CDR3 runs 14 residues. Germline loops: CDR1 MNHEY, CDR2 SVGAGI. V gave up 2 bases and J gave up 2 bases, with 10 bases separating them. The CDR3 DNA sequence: TGTGCCAGCAGTTACCGGGCAGGGGCCTACGAGCAGTACTTC. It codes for CASSYRAGAYEQYF.

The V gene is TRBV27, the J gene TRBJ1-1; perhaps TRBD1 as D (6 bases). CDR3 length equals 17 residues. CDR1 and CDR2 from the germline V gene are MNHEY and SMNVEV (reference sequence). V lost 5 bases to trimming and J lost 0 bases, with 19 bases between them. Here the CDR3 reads CASSKSRTVLMNTEAFF. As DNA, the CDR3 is TGTGCCAGCAGTAAGTCGCGGACAGTCCTCATGAACACTGAAGCTTTCTTT.

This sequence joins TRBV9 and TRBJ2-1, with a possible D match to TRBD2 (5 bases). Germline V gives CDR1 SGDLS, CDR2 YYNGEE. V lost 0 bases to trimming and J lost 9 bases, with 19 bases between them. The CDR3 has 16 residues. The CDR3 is CASSVDLPQVGSEQFF. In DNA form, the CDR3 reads TGTGCCAGCAGCGTAGACCTACCTCAGGTAGGGAGTGAGCAGTTCTTC. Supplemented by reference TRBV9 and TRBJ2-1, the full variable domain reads DSGVTQTPKHLITATGQRVTLRCSPRSGDLSVYWYQQSLDQGLQFLIQYYNGEERAKGNILERFSAQQFPDLHSELNLSSLELGDSALYFCASSVDLPQVGSEQFFGPGTRLTVL.

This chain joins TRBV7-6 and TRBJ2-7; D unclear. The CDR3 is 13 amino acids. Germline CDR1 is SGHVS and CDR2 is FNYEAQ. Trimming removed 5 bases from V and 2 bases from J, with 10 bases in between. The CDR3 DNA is TGTGCCAGCAGCCGAGGTCCTACCTACGAGCAGTACTTC. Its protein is CASSRGPTYEQYF.

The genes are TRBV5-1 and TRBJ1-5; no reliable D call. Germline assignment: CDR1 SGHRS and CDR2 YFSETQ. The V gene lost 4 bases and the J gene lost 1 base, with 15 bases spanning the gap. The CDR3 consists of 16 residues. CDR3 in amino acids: CASSPAPTQSNQPQHF. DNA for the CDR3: TGCGCCAGCAGCCCGGCCCCGACACAGAGCAATCAGCCCCAGCATTTT. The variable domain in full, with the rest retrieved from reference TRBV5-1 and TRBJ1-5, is KAGVTQTPRYLIKTRGQQVTLSCSPISGHRSVSWYQQTPGQGLQFLFEYFSETQRNKGNFPGRFSGRQFSNSRSEMNVSTLELGDSALYLCASSPAPTQSNQPQHFGDGTRLSIL.